This is a list of T cell receptor beta chains from one sample in a study of blood T cell repertoires in COVID-19. Sequenced by immunoSEQ multiplex PCR; TCRdb stores in-frame clones only, minus some. The sample contains about 150,000 clones, about four fifths of which appear only once. Sequencing was done on a sample of peripheral blood. These TCRs come from a woman of 80 years or more with acute or convalescent COVID-19. CDR3s include the opening cysteine and the closing phenylalanine or tryptophan. Each record gives: clone size, D gene, J gene, V gene, CDR3 DNA, CDR3 protein. The D gene is left open where the match is weak. Rows may omit the clone size; those that give it use once, few, many or a size class.

.,TRBD1,TRBJ1-1,TRBV18,TGTGCCAGCTCGTCAGATGGACAGGGGGTGAGGGGCACTGAAGCTTTCTTT,CASSSDGQGVRGTEAFF
.,TRBD2,TRBJ2-1,TRBV7-9,TGTGCCAGCAGCCGGTTCTCGACTAGCGGAGACTACAATGAGCAGTTCTTC,CASSRFSTSGDYNEQFF
.,.,TRBJ2-2,TRBV6-4,TGTGCCAGCCGAGCCCTGAACACCGGGGAGCTGTTTTTT,CASRALNTGELFF
.,TRBD1,TRBJ1-1,TRBV2,TGTGCCAGCTCAGGACAGGGAGTCCAGAACACTGAAGCTTTCTTT,CASSGQGVQNTEAFF
.,.,TRBJ1-1,TRBV11-2,TGTGCCAGCGGCTTTAGGAACACTGAAGCTTTCTTT,CASGFRNTEAFF
.,TRBD1,TRBJ1-1,TRBV5-4,TGTGCCAGCAGCCCCGGGACAGGAGCCTATACGAACACTGAAGCTTTCTTT,CASSPGTGAYTNTEAFF
.,TRBD2,TRBJ2-1,TRBV30,TGTGCCTGGAGGGCCGGGACTAGCAGCTACAATGAGCAGTTCTTC,CAWRAGTSSYNEQFF
few,TRBD2,TRBJ2-1,TRBV2,TGTGCCAGCAGTGAAGTACCACCCGGACTAGCGGAGAGGGGTGAGCAGTTCTTC,CASSEVPPGLAERGEQFF
.,TRBD2,TRBJ2-5,TRBV27,TGTGCCAGCAGCCACGGACTAGCGGGAGGAGAGACCCAGTACTTC,CASSHGLAGGETQYF
once,TRBD2,TRBJ2-3,TRBV3-1/TRBV3-2,TGTGCCAGCAGCCCGCGGGGACTAGCGGCTAGCACAGATACGCAGTATTTT,CASSPRGLAASTDTQYF
.,TRBD2,TRBJ2-7,TRBV6-1,TGTGCCAGCAGTGAAAGGGGGAGCGGGAGTAATCGTTACGAGCAGTACTTC,CASSERGSGSNRYEQYF
.,.,TRBJ1-1,TRBV30,TGTGCCTGGAGTGTACAAGAGGACACTGAAGCTTTCTTT,CAWSVQEDTEAFF
.,.,TRBJ1-1,TRBV27,TGTGCCAGCAGTTTATCAAAGGGGAGGATGAACACTGAAGCTTTCTTT,CASSLSKGRMNTEAFF
once,TRBD2,TRBJ2-2,TRBV25-1,TGTGCCAGCAGTCCCTGGGGAGGGCAGAACACCGGGGAGCTGTTTTTT,CASSPWGGQNTGELFF
.,TRBD1,TRBJ2-3,TRBV24-1,TGTGCCACCAGTGACGATGGGACAGGGGGCTTCTCGACAGATACGCAGTATTTT,CATSDDGTGGFSTDTQYF
.,TRBD1,TRBJ1-5,TRBV29-1,TGCAGCGTTGGGGGACAGGTCAATCAGCCCCAGCATTTT,CSVGGQVNQPQHF
few,TRBD1,TRBJ1-4,TRBV6-5,TGTGCCAGCAGTTACAGGGGGCGCGATGAAAAACTGTTTTTT,CASSYRGRDEKLFF
.,TRBD2,TRBJ2-1,TRBV6-5,TGTGCCAGCAGTTCCCCGGGACTAGCGGGATATGAGCAGTTCTTC,CASSSPGLAGYEQFF
.,.,TRBJ2-6,TRBV27,TGTGCCAGCAGTTCCAGGGGTTCTGGGGCCAACGTCCTGACTTTC,CASSSRGSGANVLTF
.,TRBD1,TRBJ2-2,TRBV2,TGTGCCAGCAGTGAGCAGGGACAGGGTGTAGGCGGGGAGCTGTTTTTT,CASSEQGQGVGGELFF
few,.,TRBJ1-4,TRBV27,TGTGCCAGCGCCCTGAGGATCAGGGAGGGGGCAACTAATGAAAAACTGTTTTTT,CASALRIREGATNEKLFF
.,.,TRBJ2-7,TRBV5-1,TGCGCCAGCAGCCCCACAGGAGTCAACCACGAGCAGTACTTC,CASSPTGVNHEQYF
.,TRBD2,TRBJ2-1,TRBV3-1/TRBV3-2,TGTGCCAGCAGCCAAGTGTTAGCGGGAGGGCCATCCTACAATGAGCAGTTCTTC,CASSQVLAGGPSYNEQFF
.,.,TRBJ1-2,TRBV30,TGTGCCTGGAGGCCGCTGGGGGCTATCGGCTACACCTTC,CAWRPLGAIGYTF
.,TRBD1,TRBJ1-4,TRBV6-1,TGTGCCAGCAGTGAACAAGACAGGGGAAGTGAAAAACTGTTTTTT,CASSEQDRGSEKLFF
few,.,TRBJ1-1,TRBV5-1,TGCGCCAGCAGTAGGGGATTAATGAACACTGAAGCTTTCTTT,CASSRGLMNTEAFF
.,TRBD1,TRBJ1-6,TRBV30,TGTGCCTGGAGTGTGCTACAGGGGAATTCACCCCTCCACTTT,CAWSVLQGNSPLHF
.,.,TRBJ1-1,TRBV5-1,TGCGCCAGCAGCGACAACGTCGGTAACACTGAAGCTTTCTTT,CASSDNVGNTEAFF
once,.,TRBJ1-2,TRBV5-6,TGTGCCAGCAGCTTGCTAAGGGGCGCTGGCTACACCTTC,CASSLLRGAGYTF
.,TRBD1,TRBJ2-5,TRBV24-1,TGTGCCACCAGGGCAGGGGGCCAAGAGACCCAGTACTTC,CATRAGGQETQYF
once,TRBD1,TRBJ1-5,TRBV7-2,TGTGCCAGCAGCTTCAGACAGGGGACCCAGCATTTT,CASSFRQGTQHF
few,.,TRBJ1-2,TRBV5-1,TGCGCCAGCAGCGTAACAGGGATCTCGCGGGATGGCTACACCTTC,CASSVTGISRDGYTF
once,.,TRBJ2-3,TRBV7-9,TGTGCCAGCAGCTTAAGGAGTCAGCCTCTGAGGGATACGCAGTATTTT,CASSLRSQPLRDTQYF
.,.,TRBJ1-6,TRBV7-9,TGTGCCAGCAGCCAGGGACTGCCTGGGTCACCCCTCCACTTT,CASSQGLPGSPLHF
.,TRBD1,TRBJ1-1,TRBV19,TGTGCCAGTAGTATAGGAAACAGGGGAGCTTTCTTT,CASSIGNRGAFF
.,TRBD1,TRBJ2-1,TRBV27,TGTGCCAGCAGTTTATTTGGACAGGCGTATAGTGAGCAGTTCTTC,CASSLFGQAYSEQFF
few,TRBD1,TRBJ1-6,TRBV19,TGTGCCAGTAGTGCAACAGGGGGGGATTCACCCCTCCACTTT,CASSATGGDSPLHF
.,.,TRBJ1-1,TRBV10-1,TGCGCCAGCACCTGGGAGGCGGGGAGGAACACTGAAGCTTTCTTT,CASTWEAGRNTEAFF
.,.,TRBJ2-2,TRBV27,TGTGCCAGCAGTTTATCGTTTAGTGTCACCGGGGAGCTGTTTTTT,CASSLSFSVTGELFF
.,TRBD1,TRBJ2-5,TRBV11-2,TGTGCCAGCAGCTTAGAACCCCCCGGACAGGGAGAGACCCAGTACTTC,CASSLEPPGQGETQYF
.,.,TRBJ2-7,TRBV5-1,TGCGCCAGCAGCGCGGGACAGTTCAACGAGCAGTACTTC,CASSAGQFNEQYF
.,TRBD1,TRBJ2-1,TRBV24-1,TGTGCCACCAGTGCCCACGCGGGACAGGGATCCTACAATGAGCAGTTCTTC,CATSAHAGQGSYNEQFF
.,TRBD1,TRBJ1-4,TRBV27,TGTGCCAGCAGTTCCCAGGGGGTGAATGAAAAACTGTTTTTT,CASSSQGVNEKLFF
.,.,TRBJ1-4,TRBV9,TGTGCCAGCAGCGCCCGGTATGGAAAACTGTTTTTT,CASSARYGKLFF
once,.,TRBJ1-1,TRBV7-9,TGTGCCAGCAGCTTAGGGGGGCAGGGCATGAACACTGAAGCTTTCTTT,CASSLGGQGMNTEAFF